These T cell receptor beta chains were read from a single sample in a study of sequential checkpoint blockade in melanoma. Sequenced by immunoSEQ multiplex PCR; TCRdb stores in-frame clones only, minus some. Of tens of thousands of clones in the sample, 75% to 85% were seen once. Sample: CD8+ T cells sorted from blood (inferred from file names), taken from a patient given nivolumab and ipilimumab in sequence. The receptors were sampled from a human donor with melanoma. CDR3s include the opening cysteine and the closing phenylalanine or tryptophan. Fields, in order: D gene, V gene, CDR3 length, J gene, CDR3 protein. A D gene is named only where the DNA matches it firmly.

D: TRBD1; V: TRBV5-1; length: 15; J: TRBJ2-7; CDR3: CASSSWTGGSYEQYF
D: TRBD1; V: TRBV6-4; length: 14; J: TRBJ1-6; CDR3: CASSKTGENSPLHF
D: TRBD2; V: TRBV4-1; length: 15; J: TRBJ2-5; CDR3: CASSQFSGAGETQYF
D: TRBD1; V: TRBV9; length: 14; J: TRBJ1-4; CDR3: CASGGDRPNEKLFF
D: TRBD2; V: TRBV7-9; length: 13; J: TRBJ2-1; CDR3: CASRGLAGNEQFF
D: -; V: TRBV4-1; length: 14; J: TRBJ1-4; CDR3: CASSLTGQNEKLFF
D: -; V: TRBV5-4; length: 13; J: TRBJ1-1; CDR3: CASSSDTNTEAFF
D: -; V: TRBV28; length: 16; J: TRBJ1-1; CDR3: CASSPRFDRMNTEAFF
D: TRBD1; V: TRBV5-6; length: 13; J: TRBJ2-7; CDR3: CASRPGQTYEQYF
D: TRBD1; V: TRBV5-4; length: 15; J: TRBJ1-1; CDR3: CASSPMGQGHTEAFF
D: TRBD2; V: TRBV19; length: 15; J: TRBJ2-7; CDR3: CASSIGGGTRYEQYF
D: -; V: TRBV27; length: 15; J: TRBJ1-1; CDR3: CASSTLQGMNTEAFF
D: TRBD2; V: TRBV7-2; length: 20; J: TRBJ2-1; CDR3: CASSLAEIGTSGGFYNEQFF
D: -; V: TRBV19; length: 15; J: TRBJ1-5; CDR3: CASSISRGSNQPQHF
D: -; V: TRBV7-8; length: 14; J: TRBJ2-2; CDR3: CASSHLQGTGELFF
D: -; V: TRBV7-9; length: 19; J: TRBJ2-1; CDR3: CASTKNHATGRDSYNEQFF
D: TRBD1; V: TRBV30; length: 13; J: TRBJ2-7; CDR3: CAWSADRVWEQYF
D: -; V: TRBV2; length: 14; J: TRBJ1-4; CDR3: CASSPGGGLVELFF
D: TRBD2; V: TRBV6-4; length: 15; J: TRBJ2-3; CDR3: CASSEVAGTTDTQYF
D: TRBD2; V: TRBV9; length: 15; J: TRBJ2-5; CDR3: CASSGSGRPQETQYF
D: -; V: TRBV7-9; length: 16; J: TRBJ1-4; CDR3: CASSLTGSPTNEKLFF
D: TRBD1; V: TRBV6-6; length: 13; J: TRBJ2-1; CDR3: CASSQTGINEQFF
D: TRBD2; V: TRBV28; length: 14; J: TRBJ2-1; CDR3: CASSRDGRDNEQFF
D: -; V: TRBV2; length: 19; J: TRBJ2-3; CDR3: CASSVNPLWTAPSTDTQYF
D: TRBD1; V: TRBV7-9; length: 15; J: TRBJ1-1; CDR3: CASSPRQGRMTEAFF
D: TRBD1; V: TRBV7-9; length: 14; J: -; CDR3: CASSSGTGGYEQYF
D: -; V: TRBV4-3; length: 13; J: TRBJ1-5; CDR3: CASSRGGGQPQHF
D: TRBD2; V: TRBV19; length: 16; J: TRBJ2-2; CDR3: CASSIGGGRNTGELFF
D: -; V: TRBV7-8; length: 12; J: TRBJ2-1; CDR3: CASSPDYREQFF
D: -; V: TRBV5-6; length: 14; J: TRBJ1-1; CDR3: CASSPEGRETEAFF
D: TRBD2; V: TRBV18; length: 14; J: TRBJ2-1; CDR3: CASSSLSGGNEQFF
D: TRBD2; V: TRBV28; length: 14; J: TRBJ2-7; CDR3: CASSWGLAGVEQYF
D: TRBD1; V: TRBV11-2; length: 15; J: TRBJ2-5; CDR3: CASSLVRTGGGEQYF
D: TRBD1; V: TRBV5-6; length: 15; J: TRBJ2-7; CDR3: CASSPGQGTHYEQYF
D: -; V: TRBV7-2; length: 15; J: TRBJ2-7; CDR3: CASSPTGSWSYEQYF
D: -; V: TRBV6-1; length: 14; J: TRBJ2-1; CDR3: CASDTGSSYNEQFF
D: -; V: TRBV19; length: 14; J: TRBJ2-7; CDR3: CASSITSDSYEQYF
D: -; V: TRBV7-6; length: 15; J: TRBJ2-5; CDR3: CASSYLRGAGETQYF
D: TRBD1; V: TRBV11-2; length: 14; J: TRBJ2-7; CDR3: CASSTWTGGYEQYF
D: TRBD1; V: TRBV11-3; length: 15; J: TRBJ1-2; CDR3: CASSGDRGFCYGYTF
D: -; V: TRBV13; length: 13; J: TRBJ1-2; CDR3: CASSLLADYGYTF
D: -; V: TRBV9; length: 14; J: TRBJ1-4; CDR3: CASSAQGLDEKLFF
D: -; V: TRBV9; length: 15; J: TRBJ2-1; CDR3: CASSPSGDSYNEQFF
D: TRBD2; V: TRBV10-2; length: 17; J: TRBJ2-1; CDR3: CASSESTVWTSGNEQFF